This entry describes one T cell receptor beta chain. Its antigen remains unidentified. This sample is part of a study of T cell repertoires in cytomegalovirus infection. Points from the study as a whole: Summed frequency of public TCR beta families distinguished CMV carriers with the relevant HLA. Dominant in the ex vivo response were TCR beta clonotypes restricted by HLA-C and specific for CMV.

TCRdb used MiXCR to reprocess the reads, holding one entry per CDR3 protein. The data show 450,000 to 600,000 distinct CDR3 sequences, under 55% seen once. The germline V gene has CDR1 SGHVS and CDR2 FNYEAQ. The CDR3 is 14 residues long. V lost 5 bases, J lost 6 bases, and 10 bases stayed unmatched. This chain joins TRBV7-6 and TRBJ2-7; 7 nucleotides match TRBD2. The TCR comes from a human donor in good health (CMV status not recorded). Some clones in this sample may be carry-over from other donors' samples. The material sequenced was cultured PBMCs, taken from culture after CMV antigen stimulation. The CDR3 is CASSPGLVFREQYF. The CDR3 DNA reads TGTGCCAGCAGCCCCGGACTAGTCTTCCGCGAGCAGTACTTC.